The source of this T cell receptor beta chain is a study of blood T cells in healthy people across ages. As for this clonotype: Mismatch with germline at one junction end may stem from a read error.

A sample-barcoded 5' primer and a J-beta primer mix were used in a second PCR of about 7 to 11 cycles. TCRdb reprocessed the 5' RACE reads with MiXCR, giving one entry per CDR3 protein. The table lists hundreds of thousands of distinct CDR3 sequences, approximately 49% of them singletons. CDR1 is LGHDT, CDR2 YNNKEL, per germline (reference sequence). This CDR3 spans 15 amino acids. This TCR derives from a man under 40 in good health. This chain joins TRBV3-1 and TRBJ1-2; the match to TRBD1 covers 8 bases. The sample comprised blood. DNA of the CDR3: TGCGCCAGCAGCGGAAGACAGGGGACCACCTATGGCTACACCTTC. It yields the protein CASSGRQGTTYGYTF.